The clone carrying this T cell receptor beta chain appeared a few times. Its specificity is unknown. Time point defined: patch test 2, 6 weeks after DPC sensitization. Treatment: therapeutic diphenylcyclopropenone sensitization with weekly scalp DPC. Donors were 18 to 70-year-old alopecia patients suitable for DPC. V trimming: 6 bases; J trimming: 0 bases; junction bases outside the gene matches: 8. CDR1 is MNHNY, CDR2 SVGAGI, per germline (reference sequence). There are 16 residues in the CDR3. The data are from a study of human T cells and chemical hapten exposure. General study findings and limits: PT1 expanded TCR counts correlated positively with patch test score. TCRs exceeding 1 in 1000 frequency stayed unchanged with DPC sensitization.

Single cDNA molecules in the library carried unique molecular identifiers attached during preparation. TCRdb reprocessed the RACE reads via MiXCR and lists one record per CDR3 protein. The table includes approximately 84,000 distinct CDR3 sequences, about a tenth detected once. Here the sequenced sample was whole blood, taken in connection with sensitization to the hapten diphenylcyclopropenone (DPC). This clonotype was sampled from a woman in her twenties or thirties with alopecia areata. Some clones in this sample may be carry-over from other donors' samples. This chain uses TRBV6-6 with TRBJ1-3; 7 bases are a match to TRBD1. The CDR3 protein is CASSRTGTASGNTIYF. The DNA for the CDR3 is TGTGCCAGCAGCCGGACCGGGACAGCCTCTGGAAACACCATATATTTT.